This T cell receptor beta chain was identified in a study of cytomegalovirus exposure and HLA in healthy donors (dated by TCRdb to 2016 to 2017). Notes on the research overall: In an earlier analysis of some 550 of the donors, 276 Gb of sequence data and 117 million unique TCR beta sequences from about 179 million T cells were reported. About 300 gigabases of sequencing data and 70 million to 85 million unique TCR sequences were included in an early release covering roughly 700 HLA-typed donors. Of the 398 genotyped donors, roughly 80% were placed in the genetic ancestry cluster associated with self-reported Caucasian donors. The study was designed to test whether signatures of past pathogen exposure could be identified by cataloging public T cell receptors. The T cell repertoires of 666 subjects were profiled by immunosequencing and related to cytomegalovirus serostatus. Along with the 666-subject first cohort, a separate validation cohort of over a hundred different subjects was used. High-throughput TCR immunosequencing, statistical association of individual TCRs with disease status, and machine learning were combined to predict cytomegalovirus infection status. To study patterns of TCR occurrence, a later analysis re-analyzed previously published TCR beta repertoires from several hundred donors and added high-resolution HLA genotyping. Rather than using new phenotypic data, the later analysis identified candidate immune exposures from TCR beta sequences and from how often those sequences occurred across donors. In an earlier analysis of roughly 540 of the donors, high-throughput TCR beta sequencing was used to judge whether each TCR beta V gene segment behaved as functional or pseudogenic. Donor age, sex, ethnicity and CMV serostatus were collected together with the repertoire data. Genome-wide SNP genotypes for about three fifths of the roughly 670 donors were used in a later genetic analysis, which treated that subset as a discovery cohort. Every repertoire in the discovery cohort had been generated on one and the same sequencing platform. HLA typing included class I and class II loci at four-digit resolution. The number of typed donors differed by locus: about 629-640 for A, B, C, DRB1 and DQB1; 500 to 550 for DQA1; over 600 for DPA1; and roughly 450 for DPB1. Four to six DR-DQ haplotypes were handled as single units for association and clustering, since linkage in the cohort was strong. Across around 400 genotyped donors of the cohort, an average of about 240,000 unique TCR beta nucleotide sequences per donor were sequenced, and around 19% of those sequences were non-productive. Beyond this particular receptor, the publication reports: Immune exposure information for the cohort was limited to CMV serostatus. A later genetic analysis associated a missense DCLRE1C variant with V-gene and J-gene trimming of TCR beta chains, and an independent cohort replicated the association. A few of the identified cytomegalovirus-associated TCR beta chains were confirmed in vitro to be specific for cytomegalovirus antigens. Sequencing depth was assumed to be roughly uniform across donors in the presence/absence analyses, though that assumption may not hold. Compared with the roughly 700-donor mean, donors in an Asian-associated ancestry cluster had fewer N-insertions in productive TCRs, according to a later genetic analysis. Because some donors lacked HLA typing at each locus, the association tests relied only on the typed subset. The classifier was reported to diagnose cytomegalovirus status with high specificity and sensitivity in both the original and validation cohorts. The authors suggested that the approach could potentially be extended to other disease states and immunological phenotypes. Linkage disequilibrium might explain the correlated functional status among segregating V segments, but an unknown experimental factor could not be ruled out. According to a later analysis, most CMV-associated TCR beta chains appeared to be HLA-restricted, and the HLA associations seemed to be driven largely by CMV exposure. While some public TCRs were present in many individuals, most TCR sequences turned up only very rarely across donors. The 87-base-pair reads could not distinguish some IMGT-functional V segments, including TRBV6-2 and TRBV6-3, so those segments were excluded. This cohort had only TCR beta chains sequenced, and the lack of alpha or paired-chain data limited which features could be detected. An earlier analysis of 587 of the donors showed that most TCR beta V segments appeared in productive rearrangements either about 90% or about 30% of the time, which broadly matched IMGT annotations. A later analysis reported that several top co-occurrence clusters appeared linked to parvovirus B19, influenza, CMV and Epstein-Barr virus. The earlier analysis of some 560 of the donors excluded approximately 17 rarely observed V segments, including chromosome 9 orphons, because counts were too low. A total of 164 TCR beta chains were listed by the study as associated with cytomegalovirus. When HLA alleles, especially DR and DQ, strongly co-occurred, TCR associations were difficult to assign to individual alleles. A later analysis found that TCR association rates varied across HLA loci, with DRB1 alleles showing the most associated TCRs and HLA-C alleles the fewest. A group of highly shared sequence variants was considered likely to be a technical artifact of the sequencing pipeline. A later analysis found that HLA-associated TCR beta chains were more clonally expanded and had lower generation probabilities than equally common non-associated chains. In a later analysis, around 15,000 TCR beta sequences were associated with specific HLA alleles at a false discovery rate of 0.05. A further reported finding was that TCR beta sequences accurately predicted the HLA-A and HLA-B alleles for most subjects in the first cohort.

Its CDR3 holds 14 amino acids, cysteine through phenylalanine. The entry retains the CDR3 DNA only, 42 bases that are in frame from base 1. At the junction V is shortened by 7 bases and J by 5 bases, with 17 bases in between. CDR1 and CDR2 are drawn from the germline V gene: MNHNS, SASEGT. This clone was recorded a few times. Its antigen has not been determined. Base qualities were left out, and no much larger clone turns up one base away. Library preparation employed the immunoSEQ multiplex PCR assay. For the multiplex PCR, a mixture combining 60 forward primers for TCR Vbeta segments and 13 reverse primers for TCR Jbeta segments was used. The CDR3 region of rearranged TCR beta genes was amplified from genomic DNA with a multiplex PCR assay. The amplified TCR beta libraries were sequenced on the Illumina HiSeq System as 87-base-pair reads. The original methods were these. A later analysis counted around 72 million unique TCR beta chains across the 670 or so repertoires, and some 11 million of these chains were shared by at least two donors. A nearest-neighbor algorithm error-corrected the raw reads and collapsed the reads into unique sequences, merging closely related sequences to remove PCR and sequencing errors. CDR3 sequences were aligned to IMGT reference sequences to assign V, D and J gene segments. For a sequence to be retained, at least a six-nucleotide match to both a V gene segment and a J gene segment was required. Rearrangements were classified as productive when the CDR3 lacked stop codons and remained in frame with V and J, and all other rearrangements were classified as non-productive. Following IMGT convention, CDR3 was defined as the stretch from the second conserved V-encoded cysteine to the conserved J-encoded phenylalanine. The earlier analysis of 500 to 650 of the donors excluded any sequence lacking an unambiguous match to a single V gene segment. An earlier analysis of approximately 590 of the donors classified V segments as functional when productive rearrangements were above 56.7% and as segregating when the standard deviation between donors was above 5%. A statistical classification framework was built for diagnosing cytomegalovirus status from the catalog of TCR beta chain sequences. A later analysis assigned V and J genes by comparing TCR nucleotide sequences with IMGT/GENE-DB human TR gene sequences. The TCRdist pipeline was used in a later analysis to assign CDR3 sequences and most-parsimonious VDJ recombination scenarios. In a later analysis, every TCR beta chain was defined by the combination of its CDR3 amino acid sequence and its V-gene family, and reads without a unique V-gene family were dropped. In a later analysis, fewer than 600 highly shared, low-generation-probability nucleotide sequences were removed to address suspected cross-contamination and a sequencing artifact. A later analysis calculated a clonal expansion index for each public chain from normalized within-repertoire ranks of inferred template counts. In a later analysis, generation probabilities were computed using a VDJ recombination model fitted to out-of-frame rearrangements, and the results were checked against IGoR. A later analysis scored TCR-TCR, TCR-HLA and TCR-CMV co-occurrence with hypergeometric tests, applying a repertoire-size bias correction to TCR pairs. False discovery rates were estimated in a later analysis by permuting HLA or CMV assignments 20 times. In a later analysis, co-occurring TCRs were grouped using DBSCAN, with TCRdist sequence similarity added in when clustering inside HLA-allele-positive subsets. Repertoires with fewer than 30,000 or more than 120,000 public chains were left out of co-occurrence clustering, as were four to six repertoires with anomalous nucleotide sharing. Sourced from immuneACCESS, this table was stored by TCRdb with only in-frame sequences that have V and J called. A share of the clones is absent; for the studies checked, an unresolved V gene accounts for under half, and the remainder has no known explanation. V and J calls plus clone size are reproduced from that table; the DNA served to infer D and trimming. The sample table lists roughly 200,000 clones, roughly 80% of them with a count of one. The ten largest clones capture approximately 3% of the sample.

The cohort was made up of approximately 670 healthy bone marrow donors. At the time of sampling, every cohort member was nominally healthy, though immune exposures that went unrecorded were likely present. The donor tested CMV seronegative and was one of the 352 seronegative cohort members. Every donor gave a peripheral blood sample, and the peripheral blood mononuclear cells from that sample were used for TCR beta sequencing. Genomic DNA was extracted from the blood cell samples with the Qiagen DNeasy Blood Extraction Kit. Sequenced: PBMCs. In this chain, TRBV6-1 is recombined with TRBJ1-1, and the D gene may be TRBD1, 5 bases matching. This sequence originates from a woman aged 30 to 39 in good health and CMV-seronegative. The nucleotides read TGTGCCAGCACCCAGGGTGGGGGGGATACTGAAGCTTTCTTT. This codes for CASTQGGGDTEAFF.